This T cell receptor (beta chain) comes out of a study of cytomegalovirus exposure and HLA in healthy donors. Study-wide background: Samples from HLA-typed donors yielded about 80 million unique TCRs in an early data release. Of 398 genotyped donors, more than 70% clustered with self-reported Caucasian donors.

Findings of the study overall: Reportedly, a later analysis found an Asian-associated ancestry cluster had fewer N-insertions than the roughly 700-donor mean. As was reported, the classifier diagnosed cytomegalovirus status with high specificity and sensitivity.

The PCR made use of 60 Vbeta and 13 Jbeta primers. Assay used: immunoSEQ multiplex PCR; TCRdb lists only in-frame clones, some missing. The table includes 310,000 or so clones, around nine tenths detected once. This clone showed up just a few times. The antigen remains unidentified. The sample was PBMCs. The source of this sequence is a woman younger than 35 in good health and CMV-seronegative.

The CDR3 nucleotides are TGTGCCAGCAGTGAAGCTCCCTCTCTCTATGGCTACACCTTC. Translated: CASSEAPSLYGYTF. The chain links TRBV6-1 to TRBJ1-2; D gene unclear. V shed 0 bases and J shed 4 bases, with 9 bases lying between them. CDR1 and CDR2 from the germline V gene are MNHNS and SASEGT. This CDR3 region has 14 residues.